A selection of T cell receptor beta chains follows, all from one sample in a study of cytomegalovirus exposure and HLA in healthy donors. Sequencing was performed with immunoSEQ multiplex PCR; in TCRdb, only in-frame clones are kept and a portion is missing. Of approximately 190,000 clones in the sample, roughly 81% were seen once. Sequencing used PBMCs. All receptors come from a woman aged 25 to 39 in good health and CMV-seropositive. Each CDR3 is given with its conserved first and last residue. The D gene is left open where the match is weak. Size is stated for part of the rows, as once, few or many counts, or as a class when the clone is expanded.

d_gene | j_gene | v_gene | abundance | CDR3aa | CDR3nt
TRBD2 | TRBJ2-3 | TRBV5-4 | - | CASSRRARLAGGRTDTQYF | TGTGCCAGCAGCCGCAGGGCTCGACTAGCGGGAGGCCGCACAGATACGCAGTATTTT
TRBD1 | TRBJ1-4 | TRBV6-1 | once | CASSNRGPTNEKLFF | TGTGCCAGCAGCAACAGGGGGCCTACTAATGAAAAACTGTTTTTT
- | TRBJ1-1 | TRBV5-6 | - | CASSLEAGLILTEAFF | TGTGCCAGCAGCTTGGAGGCAGGATTAATATTGACTGAAGCTTTCTTT
- | TRBJ2-7 | TRBV30 | once | CAWSPITGLSYEQYF | TGTGCCTGGAGTCCGATAACAGGGCTCTCCTACGAGCAGTACTTC
TRBD2 | TRBJ2-7 | TRBV7-8 | - | CASSNGLAIYEQYF | TGTGCCAGCAGCAACGGACTAGCGATTTACGAGCAGTACTTC
- | TRBJ1-5 | TRBV19 | - | CAGYRLPQHF | TGTGCCGGCTACAGGCTGCCCCAGCATTTT
- | TRBJ2-7 | TRBV7-2 | - | CASSLSYSSYEQYF | TGTGCCAGCAGCTTAAGCTACAGCTCCTACGAGCAGTACTTC
- | TRBJ1-4 | TRBV2 | - | CASSDQGRHEKLFF | TGTGCCAGCAGTGACCAGGGGCGGCATGAAAAACTGTTTTTT
TRBD1 | TRBJ2-6 | TRBV18 | - | CASSPRRTGGLSGANVLTF | TGTGCCAGCTCACCACGCCGGACAGGGGGACTGTCTGGGGCCAACGTCCTGACTTTC
- | TRBJ2-3 | TRBV7-2 | once | CASSLWTFSTDTQYF | TGTGCCAGCAGCTTATGGACATTTAGCACAGATACGCAGTATTTT
TRBD1 | TRBJ1-2 | TRBV19 | - | CASSPEDRGGGYTF | TGTGCCAGTAGTCCCGAGGACAGGGGTGGTGGCTACACCTTC
TRBD2 | TRBJ2-5 | TRBV4-1 | once | CASSQGLLLAGRQETQYF | TGCGCCAGCAGCCAAGGGCTTTTACTAGCGGGGAGACAAGAGACCCAGTACTTC
TRBD2 | TRBJ2-1 | TRBV7-2 | - | CASGVTSGSGYEQFF | TGTGCCAGCGGCGTTACTAGCGGGAGTGGCTATGAGCAGTTCTTC
- | TRBJ2-2 | TRBV6-6 | - | CASSYRVSGELFF | TGTGCCAGCAGTTACCGGGTGTCCGGGGAGCTGTTTTTT
TRBD1 | TRBJ1-5 | TRBV2 | - | CASRSQGARNQPQHF | TGTGCCAGCAGGTCACAGGGGGCGAGGAATCAGCCCCAGCATTTT
- | TRBJ1-3 | TRBV4-1 | - | CASSDWPQSSGNTIYF | TGCGCCAGCAGCGACTGGCCCCAGAGCTCTGGAAACACCATATATTTT
TRBD1 | TRBJ1-5 | TRBV18 | - | CASSTGQGNQPQHF | TGTGCCAGCTCAACGGGACAGGGCAATCAGCCCCAGCATTTT
- | TRBJ2-7 | TRBV6-6 | - | CASSTQGGYEQYF | TGTGCCAGCAGCACACAGGGTGGTTACGAGCAGTACTTC
- | TRBJ1-2 | TRBV9 | - | CASSTASANYGYAF | TGTGCCAGCAGCACGGCCTCAGCTAACTATGGCTACGCCTTC
- | TRBJ2-4 | TRBV19 | - | CASTAENIQYF | TGTGCCAGTACGGCGGAAAACATTCAGTACTTC
- | TRBJ2-5 | TRBV7-2 | - | CASSLASYQETQYF | TGTGCCAGCAGCTTAGCATCCTACCAAGAGACCCAGTACTTC
TRBD2 | TRBJ2-1 | TRBV6-5 | once | CASSYSSSGGWEQFF | TGTGCCAGCAGTTACTCCTCTAGCGGGGGTTGGGAGCAGTTCTTC
TRBD2 | TRBJ2-1 | TRBV18 | - | CASSSGLATDNEQFF | TGTGCCAGCTCATCGGGACTAGCGACAGACAATGAGCAGTTCTTC
TRBD1 | TRBJ1-1 | TRBV5-1 | few | CASTYTGGNTEAFF | TGCGCCAGCACCTATACAGGGGGGAACACTGAAGCTTTCTTT
- | TRBJ2-5 | TRBV28 | - | CASRLGAKTQYF | TGTGCCAGCAGGTTGGGGGCTAAGACCCAGTACTTC
TRBD1 | TRBJ1-5 | TRBV5-6 | - | CASSRSGTGRNQPQHF | TGTGCCAGCAGCAGATCCGGGACAGGGAGAAATCAGCCCCAGCATTTT
- | TRBJ2-5 | TRBV6-5 | once | CASSRSRSQETQYF | TGTGCCAGCAGTCGCTCGAGGAGCCAAGAGACCCAGTACTTC
- | TRBJ1-5 | TRBV5-4 | - | CASSLGPNSNQPQHF | TGTGCCAGCAGCTTGGGTCCCAATAGCAATCAGCCCCAGCATTTT
- | TRBJ1-1 | TRBV18 | - | CASTPRSGVSEAFF | TGTGCCAGCACCCCCCGATCGGGGGTTTCTGAAGCTTTCTTT
TRBD2 | TRBJ2-1 | TRBV28 | - | CASSTPGLAGANSYNEQFF | TGTGCCAGCAGTACCCCGGGACTAGCGGGGGCTAACTCCTACAATGAGCAGTTCTTC
TRBD1 | TRBJ2-2 | TRBV5-4 | - | CASSLGQGATNGELFF | TGTGCCAGCAGCCTCGGACAGGGGGCGACGAACGGGGAGCTGTTTTTT
- | TRBJ1-2 | TRBV5-4 | once | CASSLLAKDYTF | TGTGCCAGCAGCTTGTTGGCAAAAGACTACACCTTC
- | TRBJ1-5 | TRBV6-1 | - | CASSEESAYLSNQPQHF | TGTGCCAGCAGTGAAGAGAGCGCGTACCTTAGCAATCAGCCCCAGCATTTT
TRBD2 | TRBJ2-1 | TRBV10-3 | - | CAISESGTSGGVAYNEQFF | TGTGCCATCAGTGAGTCCGGGACTAGCGGGGGAGTGGCCTACAATGAGCAGTTCTTC